These T cell receptor beta chains were read from a single sample in a study of shared clonotypes between healthy human individuals. Assay used: immunoSEQ multiplex PCR; TCRdb lists only in-frame clones, some missing. The sample holds some 980,000 clones, over 75% seen once. Sample: memory CD4+ T cells sorted from blood. The receptor set was obtained from a man between 18 and 29 years old in good health. Each CDR3 is given with its conserved first and last residue. Fields, in order: D gene, J gene, clone size, V gene, CDR3 DNA, CDR3 protein. A D gene is named only where the DNA matches it firmly. Where a row states a size, it is once, few, many or the class of an expanded clone; other rows omit it.

D: TRBD2; J: TRBJ2-1; size: .; V: TRBV30; DNA: TGTGCCTGGAGTGTTGTTAGCGGGGGTAACAATGAGCAGTTCTTC; CDR3: CAWSVVSGGNNEQFF
D: .; J: TRBJ1-1; size: .; V: TRBV6-1; DNA: TGTGCCAGCAGAACGCAGGGAGGCACTGAAGCTTTCTTT; CDR3: CASRTQGGTEAFF
D: .; J: TRBJ2-1; size: .; V: TRBV11-2; DNA: TGTGCCAGCAGCTTAGGGGGAACCTACAATGAGCAGTTCTTC; CDR3: CASSLGGTYNEQFF
D: .; J: TRBJ1-4; size: .; V: TRBV11-2; DNA: TGTGCCAGCAGCCTAAACACGGCTCGCGAAAAACTGTTTTTT; CDR3: CASSLNTAREKLFF
D: TRBD2; J: TRBJ2-5; size: .; V: TRBV30; DNA: TGTGCCTGGAGGGGACTAGCGGAAGAGACCCAGTACTTC; CDR3: CAWRGLAEETQYF
D: .; J: TRBJ2-3; size: .; V: TRBV5-6; DNA: TGTGCCAGCAGCTTGGGGCTAGCCTATGGGGGGGATACGCAGTATTTT; CDR3: CASSLGLAYGGDTQYF
D: TRBD1; J: TRBJ2-2; size: few; V: TRBV12-5; DNA: TGTGCTAGTGGTTTACAGGGGAGCACCGGGGAGCTGTTTTTT; CDR3: CASGLQGSTGELFF
D: .; J: TRBJ1-6; size: .; V: TRBV7-8; DNA: TGTGCCAGCAGCCCCCAGGTGGGGGTAGGGAATTCACCCCTCCACTTT; CDR3: CASSPQVGVGNSPLHF
D: TRBD2; J: TRBJ2-7; size: .; V: TRBV5-3; DNA: TGTGCCAGAAGCCCACCGCCCCTAGGCGGGAGGGCCTCGTACGAGCAGTACTTC; CDR3: CARSPPPLGGRASYEQYF
D: .; J: TRBJ2-3; size: few; V: TRBV7-9; DNA: TGTGCCAGCAGCAACATACTAGCATTTTTGGCCGATACGCAGTATTTT; CDR3: CASSNILAFLADTQYF
D: .; J: TRBJ1-6; size: .; V: TRBV6-5; DNA: TGTGCCAGCAGTTACGAACCCGTTACCTATAATTCACCCCTCCACTTT; CDR3: CASSYEPVTYNSPLHF
D: TRBD2; J: TRBJ2-4; size: .; V: TRBV19; DNA: TGTGCCAGTAGTTCTAGCGGGGGAAGGAACATTCAGTACTTC; CDR3: CASSSSGGRNIQYF
D: TRBD1; J: TRBJ1-2; size: few; V: TRBV27; DNA: TGTGCCAGCCGAAACTTAGGGGGCGCCTACACCTTC; CDR3: CASRNLGGAYTF
D: TRBD2; J: TRBJ2-2; size: .; V: TRBV4-2; DNA: TGTGCCAGCAGCCAAGCGGCGGGGGGGCCAACCGGGGAGCTGTTTTTT; CDR3: CASSQAAGGPTGELFF
D: .; J: TRBJ2-1; size: .; V: TRBV28; DNA: TGTGCCAGCAGGCGCCAGGGAGTGTCCTACAATGAGCAGTTCTTC; CDR3: CASRRQGVSYNEQFF
D: .; J: TRBJ1-6; size: .; V: TRBV6-6; DNA: TGTGCCAGCAGTTACGCTCAGCCCTATAATTCACCCCTCCACTTT; CDR3: CASSYAQPYNSPLHF
D: .; J: TRBJ1-1; size: once; V: TRBV5-1; DNA: TGCGCCAGCAGCCCAGACAACATGAACACTGAAGCTTTCTTT; CDR3: CASSPDNMNTEAFF
D: .; J: TRBJ2-2; size: many; V: TRBV7-2; DNA: TGTGCCAGCAGCTGGAGGCCGGGGACCGGGGAGCTGTTTTTT; CDR3: CASSWRPGTGELFF
D: TRBD1; J: TRBJ2-5; size: .; V: TRBV6-1; DNA: TGTGCCAGCAGTGTCCTTCGCGGGACAGGTCAGCAAGAGACCCAGTACTTC; CDR3: CASSVLRGTGQQETQYF
D: .; J: TRBJ1-5; size: .; V: TRBV7-2; DNA: TGTGCCAGCAGCCTCGATGGGGGAATTAGGCAGCCCCAGCATTTT; CDR3: CASSLDGGIRQPQHF
D: .; J: TRBJ1-3; size: .; V: TRBV7-2; DNA: TGTGCCAGCAGCAAGGGGGTAACTGGAAACACCATATATTTT; CDR3: CASSKGVTGNTIYF
D: TRBD1; J: TRBJ2-7; size: once; V: TRBV10-1; DNA: TGCGCCAGCAGTATGGGACAGGGGGCTTTCGGGTACGAGCAGTACTTC; CDR3: CASSMGQGAFGYEQYF
D: .; J: TRBJ2-7; size: once; V: TRBV25-1; DNA: TGTGCCAGCAGTGAATCTGGAAGCCCTCGTTACTACGAGCAGTACTTC; CDR3: CASSESGSPRYYEQYF
D: TRBD2; J: TRBJ2-7; size: few; V: TRBV10-2; DNA: TGCGCCAGCAGTGACTCGGGGGGGACTCTAATTTACGAGCAGTACTTC; CDR3: CASSDSGGTLIYEQYF